Presented here are 13 T cell receptor beta chains from one specimen sequenced in a study of T cells after posttransplantation cyclophosphamide. Busulfan-fludarabine conditioning, marrow transplant, and cyclophosphamide on days +3 and +4 were administered. The table came from immunoSEQ multiplex PCR; TCRdb's copy has only in-frame clones and leaves some out. This table has about 36,000 clones, approximately 78% appearing once. This material consisted of CD4+ T cells sorted from blood, taken roughly 2,000 days after a stem cell transplant with posttransplant cyclophosphamide. The receptors were sampled from a female patient aged 35-55 years who received an allogeneic stem cell transplant from a related donor, was CMV-positive, and had no GVHD. A subset of T cells may come from the graft donor.

Written as DNA, the CDR3 is TGTGCCAGCAGCTCCCAGTCCCATTCGAACACTGAAGCTTTCTTT. Translation: CASSSQSHSNTEAFF. The rearrangement links TRBV7-2 to TRBJ1-1; no clear D gene. CDR1 is SGHTA and CDR2 is FQGNSA in the germline V gene. Trimming pared 4 bases from V and 1 base from J, leaving 13 bases between. CDR3 length: 15 amino acids.

V gene TRBV9 combines with J gene TRBJ1-1; a possible D gene is TRBD1 (5 bases). The germline CDR1 and CDR2 sequences are SGDLS and YYNGEE. Trimming took off 0 bases at V and 4 bases at J, with 10 bases between the two ends. The length of the CDR3 is 14 residues. The CDR3 DNA sequence: TGTGCCAGCAGCGTAGGGGGCGCGAGCACTGAAGCTTTCTTT. Amino acids: CASSVGGASTEAFF.

The chain carries TRBV7-8 and TRBJ1-1; 7 bases are a match to TRBD1. Germline loops: CDR1 SGHVS, CDR2 FQNEAQ. Losses at the gene ends were 1 base for V and 7 bases for J; bases not matched to a gene: 6. CDR3 length: 14 amino acids. DNA of the CDR3: TGTGCCAGCAGCTTAGGGGGGACAGTCAGTGAAGCTTTCTTT. The encoded protein is CASSLGGTVSEAFF.

J is TRBJ1-1 and V is TRBV6-1; unclear D gene. CDR3 length: 12 amino acids. Trimming pared 10 bases from V and 2 bases from J, leaving 11 bases between. In germline, CDR1 is MNHNS, CDR2 SASEGT. In DNA form, the CDR3 reads TGTGCCACGGAGGGCCAAAACACTGAAGCTTTCTTT. It codes for CATEGQNTEAFF.

This clone was seen more than once but under ten times. This rearrangement joins TRBV25-1 to TRBJ1-2; 10 bases are shared with TRBD1. Germline CDR1 and CDR2: MGHDK and SYGVNS. The CDR3 length is 15 residues. V shed 1 base and J 4 bases; nucleotides not matched to a gene: 3. In DNA, the CDR3 is TGTGCCAGCAGTGAATCGGGACAGGGGTTCTATGGCTACACCTTC. It encodes CASSESGQGFYGYTF.

The chain is built from TRBV27 and TRBJ1-2, with D uncertain. The CDR3 extends over 18 amino acids. Germline CDR1 and CDR2: MNHEY and SMNVEV (reference sequence). The V end was cut by 0 bases, the J end by 3 bases, with 20 bases between. The CDR3: CASSLSYWAGRPHYGYTF. The CDR3, as DNA: TGTGCCAGCAGTTTATCGTATTGGGCAGGCCGACCTCACTATGGCTACACCTTC.

The V and J genes are TRBV5-4 and TRBJ1-2, with a tentative D call TRBD1 (6 bases). Trimming pared 4 bases from V and 2 bases from J, leaving 9 bases between. There are 13 residues in the CDR3. Looked up from germline, CDR1 is SGHNT and CDR2 is YYREEE (reference sequence). The CDR3 protein is CASSQQGNYGYTF. The CDR3 DNA is TGTGCCAGCAGCCAACAGGGAAACTATGGCTACACCTTC. The entire variable domain, with the rest obtained from reference TRBV5-4 and TRBJ1-2, is as follows: ETGVTQSPTHLIKTRGQQVTLRCSSQSGHNTVSWYQQALGQGPQFIFQYYREEENGRGNFPPRFSGLQFPNYSSELNVNALELDDSALYLCASSQQGNYGYTFGSGTRLTVV.

This chain uses TRBV6-5 with TRBJ2-7; D is perhaps TRBD1 (6 bases). The ends were cut back, 5 bases at V and 1 base at J, with 15 bases in the middle. The CDR3 totals 15 residues. Germline V lookup: CDR1 MNHEY, CDR2 SVGAGI. The CDR3 here is CASSPDWTDSYEQYF. The CDR3 DNA reads as TGTGCCAGCAGTCCTGACTGGACAGATTCCTACGAGCAGTACTTC.

The sample holds one count of this clone. The V call is TRBV9, the J call TRBJ2-7, with D tentatively TRBD2 (6 bases). The germline CDR1 and CDR2 sequences are SGDLS and YYNGEE. V was pared by 4 bases and J by 5 bases, with 13 bases between. This CDR3 contains 13 residues. For the CDR3, the DNA is TGTGCCAGCAGCCTCCCGGGGGTTAACGAGCAGTACTTC. Translating it yields CASSLPGVNEQYF.

CDR3 sequence: CASSFFFGYNEQFF. The CDR3 coding sequence is TGTGCCAGCAGCTTTTTCTTCGGGTACAATGAGCAGTTCTTC. This chain connects TRBV7-9 to TRBJ2-1, with D hard to call. Germline V gene sequence: CDR1 SEHNR, CDR2 FQNEAQ (reference sequence). CDR3 length: 14 residues. Between the trimmed V and J ends, which lost 3 bases and 4 bases, there was a span of 10 bases.

DNA of the CDR3: TGCGCCAGCAGCTTCGACAGGGCCTACGAGCAGTACTTC. Translation: CASSFDRAYEQYF. The rearrangement links TRBV5-1 to TRBJ2-7, with 7 bases fitting TRBD1. This CDR3 has 13 amino acids. Trimming removed 2 bases from V and 2 bases from J; junction bases left unmatched: 1. Germline lookup yields CDR1 SGHRS and CDR2 YFSETQ.

This chain links TRBV7-9 with TRBJ2-7; D possibly corresponds to TRBD1 (6 bases). Trimming took 1 base from V and 5 from J, leaving 18 bases between them. CDR3 length equals 16 residues. Germline V gives CDR1 SEHNR, CDR2 FQNEAQ (reference sequence). CDR3 in DNA: TGTGCCAGCAGCTTAGTGGGACAAACAGGGAATCACGAGCAGTACTTC. As protein: CASSLVGQTGNHEQYF.

The chain employs TRBV18 and TRBJ1-5; D is possibly TRBD1 (6 bases). This CDR3 contains 15 residues. Trimming shortened V by 6 bases and J by 6 bases, and 18 bases separated the two germline ends. Germline-derived CDR1 and CDR2 are KGHSH and LQKENI. CDR3 DNA: TGTGCCAGCTCTTCCACGGGGGGGGGCAGTCAGCCCCAGCATTTT. Residues: CASSSTGGGSQPQHF.